This entry concerns a single T cell receptor beta chain. Study processing details: Using reference gene primer amplification, nucleated cell counts were estimated. Assay used: immunoSEQ multiplex PCR; TCRdb lists only in-frame clones, some missing. V, J and clone size reflect that table, while D and trimming were determined from the DNA. This sample carries approximately 160,000 clones, 90% to 95% of them seen once, and the ten largest clones take under 2%. These data originate in a study of blood T cell repertoires in COVID-19. About the research overall: COVID-19 samples from acute and convalescent phases originated in the United States, Italy and Spain. Sources were T cells, B-cell-depleted T cells, or PBMCs; the material itself was cDNA or gDNA.

V lost 1 base and J 0 bases, leaving 6 bases between the germline ends. Germline V lookup: CDR1 LGHNA, CDR2 YSLEER. The CDR3 is 14 residues long. The V call is TRBV4-3, the J call TRBJ1-1; D gene uncertain. The specimen sequenced was peripheral blood. The receptor was isolated from an older woman with COVID-19, enrolled during active disease. CDR3 protein: CASSQGRLNTEAFF. DNA for the CDR3: TGCGCCAGCAGCCAAGGCAGATTGAACACTGAAGCTTTCTTT.